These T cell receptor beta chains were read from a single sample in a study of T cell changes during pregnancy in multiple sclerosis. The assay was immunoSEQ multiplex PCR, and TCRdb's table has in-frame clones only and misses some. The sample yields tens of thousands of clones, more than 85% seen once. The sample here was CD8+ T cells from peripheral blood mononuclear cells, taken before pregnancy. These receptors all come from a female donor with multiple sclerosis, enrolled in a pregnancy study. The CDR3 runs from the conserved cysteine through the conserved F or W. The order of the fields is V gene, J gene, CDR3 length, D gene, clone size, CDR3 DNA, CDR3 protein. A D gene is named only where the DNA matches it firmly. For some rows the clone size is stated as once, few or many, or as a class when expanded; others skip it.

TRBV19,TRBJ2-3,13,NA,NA,TGTGCTAGTACAAGGGGCAACACAGATACGCAGTATTTT,CASTRGNTDTQYF
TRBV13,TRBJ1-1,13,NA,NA,TGTGCCAGCAGACACGAAACGGGCACTGAAGCTTTCTTT,CASRHETGTEAFF
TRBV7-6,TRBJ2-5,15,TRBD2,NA,TGTGCCAGCAGCTTAGATAGCGGGGTACAAGAGACCCAGTACTTC,CASSLDSGVQETQYF
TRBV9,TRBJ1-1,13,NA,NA,TGTGCCAGCAGCTCCACAGTGAACACTGAAGCTTTCTTT,CASSSTVNTEAFF
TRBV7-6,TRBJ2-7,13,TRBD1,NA,TGTGCCAGCAGCTTGGGGGACAGAACCGAGCAGTACTTC,CASSLGDRTEQYF
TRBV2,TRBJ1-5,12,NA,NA,TGTGCCAGCAGTCATAGCAATCAGCCCCAGCATTTT,CASSHSNQPQHF
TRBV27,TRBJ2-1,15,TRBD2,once,TGTGCCAGCAGTGCCGGGACTAGCGGCTACAATGAGCAGTTCTTC,CASSAGTSGYNEQFF
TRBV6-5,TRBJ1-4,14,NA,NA,TGTGCCAGCAGTGCCTGGGGGGGCCGAGAAAAACTGTTTTTT,CASSAWGGREKLFF
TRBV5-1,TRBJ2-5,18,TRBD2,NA,TGCGCCAGCAGCCCGGGTTTGGTCGGGAGGGGGGGACAAGAGACCCAGTACTTC,CASSPGLVGRGGQETQYF
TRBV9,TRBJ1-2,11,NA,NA,TGTGCCAGCAGCGGAGGACAGGGCTACACCTTC,CASSGGQGYTF
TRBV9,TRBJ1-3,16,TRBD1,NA,TGTGCCAGCAGCATAAACCGGGACAGCTCTGGAAACACCATATATTTT,CASSINRDSSGNTIYF
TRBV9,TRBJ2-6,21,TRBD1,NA,TGTGCCAGCAGCGTAGCTAGATTTGGGACAGGAGCTTTCTCTGGGGCCAACGTCCTGACTTTC,CASSVARFGTGAFSGANVLTF
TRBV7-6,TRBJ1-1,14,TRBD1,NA,TGTGCCAGCAGCCCCAAGAATCGACAGGGCCCAGCTTTCTTT,CASSPKNRQGPAFF
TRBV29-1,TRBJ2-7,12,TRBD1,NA,TGCAGCGTTGCGGCAGGGGGATATGAGCAGTACTTC,CSVAAGGYEQYF
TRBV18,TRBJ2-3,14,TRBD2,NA,TGTGCCAGCTCACGACGTAGCGGGGCAGATACGCAGTATTTT,CASSRRSGADTQYF
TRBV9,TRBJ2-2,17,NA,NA,TGTGCCAGCAGCCCATCCGGGCGCGGGGACGGCTTTGGGGAGCTGTTTTTT,CASSPSGRGDGFGELFF
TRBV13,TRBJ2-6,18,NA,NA,TGTGCCAGCAGCTTTAACACAGGAAGTTCCTCTGGGGCCAACGTCCTGACTTTC,CASSFNTGSSSGANVLTF
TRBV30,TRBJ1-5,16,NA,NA,TGTGCCTGGAGCCCACAGGGAGAGGGGACCAACGGGCCCCAGCATTTT,CAWSPQGEGTNGPQHF
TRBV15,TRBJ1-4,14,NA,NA,TGTGCCACCAGCAATACGGAGGGGTGGGAAAAACTGTTTTTT,CATSNTEGWEKLFF
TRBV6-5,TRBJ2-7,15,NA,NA,TGTGCCAGCAGTTACTCGGCAGGGATAGCCTACGAGCAGTACTTC,CASSYSAGIAYEQYF
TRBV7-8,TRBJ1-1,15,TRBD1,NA,TGTGCCAGCAGCCGAACAGGGGTCCTTGTCCCTGAAGCTTTCTTT,CASSRTGVLVPEAFF
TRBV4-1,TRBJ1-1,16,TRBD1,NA,TGCGCCAGCAGCCACGCGAAAACAGGGGGAGGATCTGAAGCTTTCTTT,CASSHAKTGGGSEAFF
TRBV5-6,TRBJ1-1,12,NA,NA,TGTGCCAGCAGCCTCCAGTTAACTGAAGCTTTCTTT,CASSLQLTEAFF
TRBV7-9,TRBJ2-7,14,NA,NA,TGTGCCAGCAGCCCCCCGGGAGCCAGCGACGAGCAGTACTTC,CASSPPGASDEQYF
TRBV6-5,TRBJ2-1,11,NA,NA,TGTGCCAGCAGTTTCGGGAGTGAGCAGTTCTTC,CASSFGSEQFF
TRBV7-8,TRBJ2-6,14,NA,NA,TGTGCCAGCGGACCAGGGTCTGGGGCCAACGTCCTGACTTTC,CASGPGSGANVLTF
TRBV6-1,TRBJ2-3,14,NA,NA,TGTGCCAGCAATGACCACCCGGGGGCAGATACGCAGTATTTT,CASNDHPGADTQYF
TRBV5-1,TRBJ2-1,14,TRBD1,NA,TGCGCCAGCAGCGACAGGGGAGTTTACAATGAGCAGTTCTTC,CASSDRGVYNEQFF
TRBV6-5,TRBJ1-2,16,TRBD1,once,TGTGCCAGCAGTTACGTGGAGGGGGCGCCCAGCTATGGCTACACCTTC,CASSYVEGAPSYGYTF
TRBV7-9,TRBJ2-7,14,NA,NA,TGTGCCAGCAGCCCCGGGACTGGGGGGTACGAGCAGTACTTC,CASSPGTGGYEQYF
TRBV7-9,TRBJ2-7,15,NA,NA,TGTGCCAGCAGCCCCCAGACAGATTTGACCTACGAGCAGTACTTC,CASSPQTDLTYEQYF
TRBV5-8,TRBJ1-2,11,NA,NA,TGTGCCAGCAGCTCCCCGTTCGGCTACACCTTC,CASSSPFGYTF
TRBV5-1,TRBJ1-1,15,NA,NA,TGCGCCAGCAGCTTGGGATTGGGGGCGGGTACTGAAGCTTTCTTT,CASSLGLGAGTEAFF
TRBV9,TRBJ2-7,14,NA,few,TGTGCCAGCAGCGTAGGCACAGGGACCTACGAGCAGTACTTC,CASSVGTGTYEQYF
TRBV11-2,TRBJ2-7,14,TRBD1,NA,TGTGCCAGCAGCTCCGGGACAGGGACCTACGAGCAGTACTTC,CASSSGTGTYEQYF
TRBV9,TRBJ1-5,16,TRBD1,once,TGTGCCAGCAGCGGAGGGACAGGGGATAGCAATCAGCCCCAGCATTTT,CASSGGTGDSNQPQHF
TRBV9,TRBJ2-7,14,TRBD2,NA,TGTGCCAGCAGCCCGGGACTAGCGGGGGTCGAGCAGTACTTC,CASSPGLAGVEQYF
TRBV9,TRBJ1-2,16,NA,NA,TGTGCCAGCAGCGTAGGACAGACGAACGACTACTATGGCTACACCTTC,CASSVGQTNDYYGYTF
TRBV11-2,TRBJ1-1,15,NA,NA,TGTGCCAGCAGCTTAGATCTCACAGCCAACACTGAAGCTTTCTTT,CASSLDLTANTEAFF
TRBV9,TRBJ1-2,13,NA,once,TGTGCCAGCAGCGCAAGGGAGGGCTATGGCTACACCTTC,CASSAREGYGYTF